This TCR beta chain was found in a study of Ad26.COV2.S vaccination and SARS-CoV-2 variants. Treatment reported: 15 to 20 received Ad26.COV2.S at low or high dose, single or two shots; 5 received placebo; per-sample allocation not given. After the first vaccine or placebo injection, samples were drawn on day 63. V lost 1 base and J lost 5, with 11 bases in between. The CDR3 is 14 amino acids. Germline V CDR1 and CDR2: MNHEY, SMNVEV (reference sequence). Measured with immunoSEQ multiplex PCR; TCRdb has only the in-frame clones, and not every one. Of a few hundred thousand clones listed, roughly 85% are singletons.

This sequence joins TRBV27 and TRBJ2-5; D is ambiguous. The sequenced sample was peripheral blood, obtained in a trial of Ad26.COV2.S vaccine versus placebo. This TCR came from a person aged 18-65 years who received the Ad26.COV2.S COVID-19 vaccine or a placebo. Here the CDR3 DNA reads TGTGCCAGCAGTTTATTGGGATCGGATGAGACCCAGTACTTC. Amino acid sequence: CASSLLGSDETQYF.